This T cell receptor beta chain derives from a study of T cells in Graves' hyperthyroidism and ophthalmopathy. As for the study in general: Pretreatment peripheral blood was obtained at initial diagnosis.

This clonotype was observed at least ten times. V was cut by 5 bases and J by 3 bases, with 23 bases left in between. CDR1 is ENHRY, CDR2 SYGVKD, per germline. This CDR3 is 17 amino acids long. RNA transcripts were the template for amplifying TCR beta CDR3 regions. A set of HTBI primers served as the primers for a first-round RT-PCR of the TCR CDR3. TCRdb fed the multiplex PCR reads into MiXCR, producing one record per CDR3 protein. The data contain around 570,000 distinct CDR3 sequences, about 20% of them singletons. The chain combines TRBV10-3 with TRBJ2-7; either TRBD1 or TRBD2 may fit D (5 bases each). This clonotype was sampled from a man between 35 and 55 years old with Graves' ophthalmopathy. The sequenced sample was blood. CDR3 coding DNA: TGTGCCATCAGTTCACCGGGACCATCTGGGATCCTCTACGAGCAGTACTTC. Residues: CAISSPGPSGILYEQYF.